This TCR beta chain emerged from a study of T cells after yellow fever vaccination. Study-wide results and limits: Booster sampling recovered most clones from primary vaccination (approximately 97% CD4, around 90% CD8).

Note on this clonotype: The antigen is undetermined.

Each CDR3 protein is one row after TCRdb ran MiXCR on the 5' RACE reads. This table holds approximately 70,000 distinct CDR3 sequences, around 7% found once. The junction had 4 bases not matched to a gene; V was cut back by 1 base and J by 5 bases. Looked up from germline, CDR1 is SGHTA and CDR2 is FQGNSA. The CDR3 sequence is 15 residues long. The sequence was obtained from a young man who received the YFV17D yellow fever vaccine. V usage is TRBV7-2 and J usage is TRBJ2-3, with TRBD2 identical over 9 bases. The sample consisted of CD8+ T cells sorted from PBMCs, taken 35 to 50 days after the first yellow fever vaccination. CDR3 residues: CASSLVPAGGDTQYF. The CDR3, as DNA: TGTGCCAGCAGCTTAGTGCCAGCGGGAGGAGATACGCAGTATTTT.